This note documents a single TCR beta chain sequence. Its antigen is still unknown. This record belongs to a study of CD8 T cells in Susac syndrome. Study information: When their blood was taken, patients with Susac syndrome were therapy-naive, taking corticosteroids, or taking intravenous immunoglobulin alone.

With random hexamers, roughly 0.45 to 1 ug RNA was reverse transcribed. An immunoSEQ multiplex PCR amplified TCR beta CDR3 over 54 Vbeta and 13 Jbeta. Using its own MiXCR run on the immunoSEQ multiplex PCR reads, TCRdb lists one record per CDR3 protein. The table includes some 210,000 distinct CDR3 sequences, about 94% detected once. Study-level points and caveats: The study's TCR sequencing and HLA analysis covered a relatively small number of individuals, and the study acknowledged this.

CDR1 and CDR2 (germline): DFQATT, SNEGSKA (reference sequence). V gave up 1 base and J gave up 0 bases, with 13 bases separating them. This CDR3 is 16 amino acids long. The sequence derives from a human donor with Susac syndrome. This sequence joins TRBV20-1 and TRBJ2-1, with D possibly being TRBD1 or TRBD2 (5 bases each). Input material: CD4+ T cells from PBMCs. The CDR3 bases are TGCAGTGCTAGAGTTCGGGGCCCAGGCTCCTACAATGAGCAGTTCTTC. Translating it yields CSARVRGPGSYNEQFF.